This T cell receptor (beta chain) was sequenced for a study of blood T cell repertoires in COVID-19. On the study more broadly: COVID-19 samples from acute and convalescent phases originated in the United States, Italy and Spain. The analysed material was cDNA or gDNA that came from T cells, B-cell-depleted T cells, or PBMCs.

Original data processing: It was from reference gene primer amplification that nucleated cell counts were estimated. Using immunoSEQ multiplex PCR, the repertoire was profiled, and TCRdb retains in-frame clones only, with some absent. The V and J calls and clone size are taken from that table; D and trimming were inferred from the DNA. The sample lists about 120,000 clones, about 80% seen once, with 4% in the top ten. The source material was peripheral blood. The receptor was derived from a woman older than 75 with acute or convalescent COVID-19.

The CDR3 sequence is CASSFARDEQFF. The CDR3, as DNA: TGCGCCAGCAGCTTTGCCCGGGATGAGCAGTTCTTC. The V gene is TRBV5-1, the J gene TRBJ2-1; no clear D gene. V shed 2 bases and J shed 8 bases, with 8 bases lying between them. The CDR3 consists of 12 residues. Germline V lookup: CDR1 SGHRS, CDR2 YFSETQ.